The source of this T cell receptor beta chain is a study of cytotoxic CD8 clonotypes in ibrutinib-treated CLL. Whole-study context: Across the patients, approximately 12 were relapsed/refractory, about 14 treatment-naive and 17 to 18 IGHV unmutated.

Researchers set a sequencing depth target of 1 in 200,000 to 1 in 1 million T cells. Clones were read by immunoSEQ multiplex PCR, and TCRdb kept only the in-frame ones, dropping some. The data show roughly 150,000 clones, with roughly four fifths seen just once and about 4.3% held by the top ten. CDR1 MNHEY and CDR2 SVGAGI come from the germline V gene. The CDR3 runs 14 residues. Deletions cut 6 bases from V and 2 bases from J, with 14 bases between. As concerns this clone: The antigen remains unidentified.

Findings and limits, study-wide: Clonality went up at the time of ibrutinib response, stayed stable in sustained remission, and later dropped back toward its baseline level at progression.

The clonotype was recovered from a human donor with chronic lymphocytic leukemia. The V gene is TRBV6-5, the J gene TRBJ2-7; possibly TRBD1 for D (5 bases). The source material was PBMCs, sampled after 24 months of ibrutinib treatment. The chain's CDR3 is CASRPRQSAYEQYF. CDR3 DNA sequence: TGTGCCAGCAGACCCAGACAGTCGGCCTACGAGCAGTACTTC.